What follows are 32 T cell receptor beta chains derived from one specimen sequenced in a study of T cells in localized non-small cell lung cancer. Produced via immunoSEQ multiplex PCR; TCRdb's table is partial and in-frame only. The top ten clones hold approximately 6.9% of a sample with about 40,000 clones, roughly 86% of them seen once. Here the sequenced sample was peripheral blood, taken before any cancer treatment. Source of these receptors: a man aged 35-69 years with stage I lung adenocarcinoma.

CDR3: CASSYARGDDNQPQHF. CDR3 in DNA: TGTGCCAGCAGTTACGCGAGGGGGGACGACAATCAGCCCCAGCATTTT. This chain joins TRBV6-6 and TRBJ1-5; a possible D gene is TRBD1 (6 bases). Trimming shortened V by 2 bases and J by 3 bases, and 14 bases separated the two germline ends. CDR3 length: 16 residues. From germline, CDR1 is MNHNY and CDR2 SVGAGI (reference sequence).

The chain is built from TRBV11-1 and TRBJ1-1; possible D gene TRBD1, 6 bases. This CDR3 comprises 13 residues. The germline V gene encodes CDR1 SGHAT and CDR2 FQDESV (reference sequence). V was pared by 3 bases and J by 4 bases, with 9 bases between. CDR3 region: CASSFVQGTEAFF. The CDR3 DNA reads TGTGCCAGCAGCTTTGTACAGGGCACTGAAGCTTTCTTT.

CDR3 sequence (DNA): TGTGCCAGCATCGGAAGGCCCACCTACGAGCAGTACTTC. Its translation is CASIGRPTYEQYF. V is TRBV11-2 and J is TRBJ2-7; D unresolved. V was pared by 7 bases and J by 2 bases, with 12 bases between. This CDR3 comprises 13 residues. Germline CDR1 reads SGHAT; CDR2 reads FQNNGV.

Here the CDR3 reads CASSDIRQGTSTDTQYF. The DNA of the CDR3 is TGTGCCAGCAGCGATATCAGACAGGGAACTAGCACAGATACGCAGTATTTT. J is TRBJ2-3 and V is TRBV7-9; 7 bases fit TRBD1. Germline lookup yields CDR1 SEHNR and CDR2 FQNEAQ (reference sequence). The CDR3 extends over 17 amino acids. V gave up 5 bases and J gave up 0 bases; unmatched junction bases: 11.

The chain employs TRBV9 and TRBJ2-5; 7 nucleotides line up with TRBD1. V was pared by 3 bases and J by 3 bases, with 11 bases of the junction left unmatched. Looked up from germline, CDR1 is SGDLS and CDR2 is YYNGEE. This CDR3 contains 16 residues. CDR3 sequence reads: CASSDSDRDSKETQYF. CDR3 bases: TGTGCCAGCAGCGACTCCGACCGGGACAGTAAAGAGACCCAGTACTTC.

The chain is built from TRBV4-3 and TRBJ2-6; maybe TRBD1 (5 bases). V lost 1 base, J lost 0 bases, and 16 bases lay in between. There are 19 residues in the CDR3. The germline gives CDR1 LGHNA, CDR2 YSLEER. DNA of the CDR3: TGCGCCAGCAGCCAAGTAACGTTGCAGGGTTACTCTGGGGCCAACGTCCTGACTTTC. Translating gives CASSQVTLQGYSGANVLTF.

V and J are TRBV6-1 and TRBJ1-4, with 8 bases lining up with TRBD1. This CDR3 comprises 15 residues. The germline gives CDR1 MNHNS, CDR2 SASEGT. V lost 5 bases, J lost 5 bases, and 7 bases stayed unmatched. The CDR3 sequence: CASSPWGQENEKLFF. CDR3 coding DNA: TGTGCCAGCAGTCCATGGGGACAGGAAAATGAAAAACTGTTTTTT.

The CDR3 sequence: CASSAPRDRGYPGANVLTF. Written as DNA, the CDR3 is TGTGCCAGCAGCGCACCCCGAGACAGGGGGTACCCTGGGGCCAACGTCCTGACTTTC. V is TRBV7-2 and J is TRBJ2-6, with 9 nucleotides matching TRBD1. J gave up 2 bases and V 5 bases, and 13 bases lay outside the gene matches. The CDR3 has 19 amino acids. From germline, CDR1 is SGHTA and CDR2 FQGNSA. Full variable domain (missing parts from reference TRBV7-2 and TRBJ2-6): GAGVSQSPSNKVTEKGKDVELRCDPISGHTALYWYRQSLGQGLEFLIYFQGNSAPDKSGLPSDRFSAERTGGSVSTLTIQRTQQEDSAVYLCASSAPRDRGYPGANVLTFGAGSRLTVL.

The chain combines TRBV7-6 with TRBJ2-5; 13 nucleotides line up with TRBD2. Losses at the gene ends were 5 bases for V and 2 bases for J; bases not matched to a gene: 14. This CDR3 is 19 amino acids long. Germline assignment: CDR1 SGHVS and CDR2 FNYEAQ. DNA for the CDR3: TGTGCCAGCAGCCCGGGACTAGCGGGGAGCGGAGGGAATCAAGAGACCCAGTACTTC. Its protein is CASSPGLAGSGGNQETQYF.

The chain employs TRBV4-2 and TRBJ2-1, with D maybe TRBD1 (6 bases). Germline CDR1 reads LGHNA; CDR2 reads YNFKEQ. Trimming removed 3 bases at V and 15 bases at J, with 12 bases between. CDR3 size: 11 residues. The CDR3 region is CASSQDSRRFF. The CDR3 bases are TGTGCCAGCAGCCAGGACAGCCGTAGGTTCTTC.

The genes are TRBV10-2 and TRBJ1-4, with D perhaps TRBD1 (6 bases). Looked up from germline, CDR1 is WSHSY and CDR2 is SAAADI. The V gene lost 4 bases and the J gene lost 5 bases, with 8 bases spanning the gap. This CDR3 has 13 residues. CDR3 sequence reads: CASSAGVNEKLFF. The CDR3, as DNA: TGCGCCAGCAGTGCAGGGGTCAATGAAAAACTGTTTTTT.

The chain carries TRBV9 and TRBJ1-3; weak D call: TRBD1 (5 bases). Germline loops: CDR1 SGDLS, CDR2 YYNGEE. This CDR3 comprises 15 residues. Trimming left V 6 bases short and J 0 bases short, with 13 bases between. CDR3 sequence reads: CASTDDGHSGNTIYF. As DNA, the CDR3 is TGTGCCAGCACCGATGACGGACACTCTGGAAACACCATATATTTT.

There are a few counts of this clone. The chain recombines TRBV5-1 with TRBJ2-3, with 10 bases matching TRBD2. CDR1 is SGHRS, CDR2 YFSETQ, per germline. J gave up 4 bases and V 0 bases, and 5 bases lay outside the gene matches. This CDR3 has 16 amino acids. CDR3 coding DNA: TGCGCCAGCAGCTTGGGGGCTAGCGGGAGTTCAGATACGCAGTATTTT. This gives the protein CASSLGASGSSDTQYF.

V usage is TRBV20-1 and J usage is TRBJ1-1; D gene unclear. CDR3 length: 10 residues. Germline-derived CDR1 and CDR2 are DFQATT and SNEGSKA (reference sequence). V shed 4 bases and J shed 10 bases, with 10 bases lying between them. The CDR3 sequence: CSATILGAFF. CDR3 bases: TGCAGTGCTACCATATTGGGAGCTTTCTTT.

This chain's CDR3 is CASSSLVPESPTDTQYF. The CDR3 DNA follows: TGTGCCAGCAGTTCGCTAGTGCCGGAATCTCCAACAGATACGCAGTATTTT. The V call is TRBV28, the J call TRBJ2-3; D remains unclear. The CDR3 runs 17 residues. The V end lost 4 bases, the J end lost 3 bases, and 20 bases lay between the germline ends. From germline, CDR1 is MDHEN and CDR2 SYDVKM.

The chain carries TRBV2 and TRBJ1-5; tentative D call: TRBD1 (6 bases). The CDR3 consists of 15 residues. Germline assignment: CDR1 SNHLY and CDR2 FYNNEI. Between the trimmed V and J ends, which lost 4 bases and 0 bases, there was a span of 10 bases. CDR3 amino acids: CASSAGAYSNQPQHF. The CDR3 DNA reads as TGTGCCAGCAGTGCAGGGGCTTATAGCAATCAGCCCCAGCATTTT.

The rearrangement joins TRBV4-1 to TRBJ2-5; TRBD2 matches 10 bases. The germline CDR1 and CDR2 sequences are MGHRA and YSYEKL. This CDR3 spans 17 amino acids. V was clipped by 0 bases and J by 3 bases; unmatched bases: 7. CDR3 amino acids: CASSQEKGLAGEETQYF. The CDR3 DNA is TGCGCCAGCAGCCAAGAAAAAGGCCTAGCGGGAGAAGAGACCCAGTACTTC.

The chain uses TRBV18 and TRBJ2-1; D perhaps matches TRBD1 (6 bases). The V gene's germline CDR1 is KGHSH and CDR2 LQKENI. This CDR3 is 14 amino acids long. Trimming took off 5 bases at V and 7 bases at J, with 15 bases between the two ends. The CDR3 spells CASSALQGWNEQFF. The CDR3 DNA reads TGTGCCAGCTCAGCCCTACAGGGCTGGAATGAGCAGTTCTTC.

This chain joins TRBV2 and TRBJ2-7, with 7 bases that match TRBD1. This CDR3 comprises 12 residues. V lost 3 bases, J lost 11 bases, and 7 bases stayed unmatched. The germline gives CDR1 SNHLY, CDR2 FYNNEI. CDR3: CASSESGTEEYF. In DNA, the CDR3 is TGTGCCAGCAGTGAGTCCGGGACAGAGGAGTACTTC. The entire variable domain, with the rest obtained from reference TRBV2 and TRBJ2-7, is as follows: EPEVTQTPSHQVTQMGQEVILRCVPISNHLYFYWYRQILGQKVEFLVSFYNNEISEKSEIFDDQFSVERPDGSNFTLKIRSTKLEDSAMYFCASSESGTEEYFGPGTRLTVT.

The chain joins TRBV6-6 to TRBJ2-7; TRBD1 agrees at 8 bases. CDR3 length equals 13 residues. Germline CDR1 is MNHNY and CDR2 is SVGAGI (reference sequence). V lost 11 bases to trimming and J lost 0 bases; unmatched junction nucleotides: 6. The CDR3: CAARQGASYEQYF. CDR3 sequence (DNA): TGTGCCGCGCGGCAGGGGGCCTCCTACGAGCAGTACTTC.

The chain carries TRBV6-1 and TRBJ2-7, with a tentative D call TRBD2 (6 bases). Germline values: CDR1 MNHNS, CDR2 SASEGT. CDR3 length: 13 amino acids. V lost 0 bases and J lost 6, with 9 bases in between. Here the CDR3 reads CASSEALEGEQYF. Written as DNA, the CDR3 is TGTGCCAGCAGTGAAGCGCTGGAGGGCGAGCAGTACTTC.

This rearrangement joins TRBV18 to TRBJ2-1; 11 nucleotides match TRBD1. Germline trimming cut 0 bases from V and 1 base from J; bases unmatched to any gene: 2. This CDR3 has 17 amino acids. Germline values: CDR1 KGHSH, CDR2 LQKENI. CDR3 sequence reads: CASSPPGQGGSYNEQFF. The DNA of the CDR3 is TGTGCCAGCTCACCACCGGGACAGGGGGGTTCCTACAATGAGCAGTTCTTC.

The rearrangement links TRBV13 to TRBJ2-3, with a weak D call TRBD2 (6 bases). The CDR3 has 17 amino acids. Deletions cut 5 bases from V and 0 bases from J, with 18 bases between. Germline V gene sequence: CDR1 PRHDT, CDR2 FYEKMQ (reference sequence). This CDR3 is CASSDSGAHTSTDTQYF. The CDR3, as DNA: TGTGCCAGCAGCGATAGCGGAGCCCACACTAGCACAGATACGCAGTATTTT.

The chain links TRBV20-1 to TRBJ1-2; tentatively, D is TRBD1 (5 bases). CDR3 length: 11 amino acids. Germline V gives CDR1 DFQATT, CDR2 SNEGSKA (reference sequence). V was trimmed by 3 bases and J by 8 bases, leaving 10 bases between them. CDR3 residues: CSASPGTGYTF. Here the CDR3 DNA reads TGCAGTGCTAGTCCCGGGACGGGCTACACCTTC.

CDR3 loop: CASSSGIPLYNEQFF. The DNA for the CDR3 is TGTGCCAGCAGCTCCGGGATTCCCCTCTACAATGAGCAGTTCTTC. This chain connects TRBV7-9 to TRBJ2-1; tentative D call: TRBD2 (5 bases). Germline values: CDR1 SEHNR, CDR2 FQNEAQ (reference sequence). The CDR3 runs to 15 residues. Deletions cut 4 bases from V and 3 bases from J, with 13 bases between.

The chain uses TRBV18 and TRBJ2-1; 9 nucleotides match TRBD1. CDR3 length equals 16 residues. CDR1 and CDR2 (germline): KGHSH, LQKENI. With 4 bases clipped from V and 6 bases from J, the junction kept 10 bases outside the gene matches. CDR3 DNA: TGTGCCAGCTCACGGTCCGGGACAGGGACCCCCAATGAGCAGTTCTTC. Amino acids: CASSRSGTGTPNEQFF.

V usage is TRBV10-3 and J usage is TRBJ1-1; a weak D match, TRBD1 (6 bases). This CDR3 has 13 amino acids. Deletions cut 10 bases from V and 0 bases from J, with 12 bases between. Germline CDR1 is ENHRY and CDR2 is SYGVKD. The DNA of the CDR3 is TGTGCCACACGGACAGAAATGAACACTGAAGCTTTCTTT. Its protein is CATRTEMNTEAFF.

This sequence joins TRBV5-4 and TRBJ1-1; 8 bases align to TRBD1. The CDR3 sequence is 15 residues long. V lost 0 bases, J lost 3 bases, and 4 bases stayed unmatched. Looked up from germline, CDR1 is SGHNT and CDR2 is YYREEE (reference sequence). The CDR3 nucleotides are TGTGCCAGCAGCTTGGCCGGGACAGGCTACACTGAAGCTTTCTTT. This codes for CASSLAGTGYTEAFF.

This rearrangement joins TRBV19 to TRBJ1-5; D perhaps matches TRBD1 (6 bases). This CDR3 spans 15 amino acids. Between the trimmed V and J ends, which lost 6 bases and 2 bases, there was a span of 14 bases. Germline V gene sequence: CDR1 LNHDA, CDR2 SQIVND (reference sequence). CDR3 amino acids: CASRDTGLGNQPQHF. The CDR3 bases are TGTGCCAGTAGGGATACAGGGTTGGGCAATCAGCCCCAGCATTTT.

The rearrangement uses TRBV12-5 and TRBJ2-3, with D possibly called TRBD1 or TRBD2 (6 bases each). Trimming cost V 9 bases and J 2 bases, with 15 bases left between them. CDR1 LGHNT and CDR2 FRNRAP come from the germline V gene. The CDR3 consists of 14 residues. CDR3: CASAGQLPTDTQYF. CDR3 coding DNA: TGTGCTAGCGCGGGACAACTTCCCACAGATACGCAGTATTTT.

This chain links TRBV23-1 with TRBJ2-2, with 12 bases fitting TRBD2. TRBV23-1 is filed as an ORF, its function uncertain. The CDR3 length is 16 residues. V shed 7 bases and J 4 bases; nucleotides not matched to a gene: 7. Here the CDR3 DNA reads TGCGCCAGCACCTTATCTAGCGGGAGGGTCACCGGGGAGCTGTTTTTT. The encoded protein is CASTLSSGRVTGELFF.

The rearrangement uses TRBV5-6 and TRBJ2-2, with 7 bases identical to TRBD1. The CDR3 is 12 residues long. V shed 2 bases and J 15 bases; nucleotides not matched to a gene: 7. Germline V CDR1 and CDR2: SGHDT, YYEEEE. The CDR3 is CASSFGRGWLFF. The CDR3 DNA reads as TGTGCCAGCAGCTTCGGCAGGGGGTGGTTGTTTTTT.